The entry below describes one TCR beta chain. Its specificity is not known. This sample was taken from a study of monozygotic twins with inflammatory bowel disease. Findings and limits, study-wide: Part of the variability in patient repertoires may have come from differing immunosuppressive treatments. Versus healthy twins, IBD patients showed fewer clonotypes shared with others, especially with disease activity.

TCRdb re-called the 5' RACE reads, yielding one record per CDR3 amino acid sequence without DNA. The sample table sets out 350,000 to 400,000 distinct CDR3 sequences. This CDR3 is 15 amino acids long. Germline V lookup: CDR1 SGHTA, CDR2 FQGNSA. Collection of a roughly 2.4 ml blood sample took place per donor. From whole blood, total RNA was isolated without any sorting of T cells. The clonotype was recovered from a human donor with ulcerative colitis or Crohn's disease, or a healthy co-twin of an affected twin (not recorded which). The sample consisted of blood. The V gene is TRBV7-2, the J gene TRBJ2-5; the D call from TCRdb, TRBD1, cannot be confirmed without DNA. CDR3 region: CASSSGHGWAETQYF.